This T cell receptor beta chain was recorded in a study of T cell repertoires in cytomegalovirus infection. At the level of the study: Indicated by public TCR beta signatures were CMV infection and matching HLA type.

On this clonotype: Its target is unknown.

General observations from the study: In two of eight donors, the top clonotype was HLA-C-restricted CMV-specific.

The CDR3 loop spans 16 amino acids. Trimming cost V 5 bases and J 1 base; bases outside gene matches: 6. Germline CDR1 and CDR2: MDHEN and SYDVKM. TCRdb re-called the reads through MiXCR, storing one row per CDR3 protein. The profile shows under 850,000 distinct CDR3 sequences, about 33% of them singletons. The source material was cultured PBMCs, sampled from culture after CMV antigen stimulation. The receptor comes from a human donor in good health (CMV status not recorded). Some clones in this sample may be carry-over from other donors' samples. The J gene is TRBJ2-2, the V gene TRBV28; 8 bases match TRBD1. The CDR3 protein is CASSPAGTGNTGELFF. The CDR3 nucleotides read TGTGCCAGCAGTCCGGCCGGGACAGGGAACACCGGGGAGCTGTTTTTT.